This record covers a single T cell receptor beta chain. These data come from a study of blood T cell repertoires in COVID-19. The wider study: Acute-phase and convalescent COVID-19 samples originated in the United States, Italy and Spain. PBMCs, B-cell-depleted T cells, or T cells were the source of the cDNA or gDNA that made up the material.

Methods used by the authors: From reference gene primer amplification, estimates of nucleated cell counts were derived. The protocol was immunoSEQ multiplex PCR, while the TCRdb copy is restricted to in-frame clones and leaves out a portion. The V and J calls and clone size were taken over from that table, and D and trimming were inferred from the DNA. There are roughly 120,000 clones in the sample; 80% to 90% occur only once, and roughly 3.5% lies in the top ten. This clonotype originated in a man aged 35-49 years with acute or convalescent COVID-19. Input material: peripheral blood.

In nucleotides, the CDR3 is TGTGCCAGCAGCTTAGCTACAGGGTCTTCGTCTGAAGCTTTCTTT. This sequence encodes CASSLATGSSSEAFF. V gene TRBV7-9 combines with J gene TRBJ1-1; weak D call: TRBD1 (6 bases). This CDR3 spans 15 amino acids. V was cut by 0 bases and J by 6 bases, with 14 bases left in between. Germline V gene lookup returns CDR1 SEHNR and CDR2 FQNEAQ (reference sequence).